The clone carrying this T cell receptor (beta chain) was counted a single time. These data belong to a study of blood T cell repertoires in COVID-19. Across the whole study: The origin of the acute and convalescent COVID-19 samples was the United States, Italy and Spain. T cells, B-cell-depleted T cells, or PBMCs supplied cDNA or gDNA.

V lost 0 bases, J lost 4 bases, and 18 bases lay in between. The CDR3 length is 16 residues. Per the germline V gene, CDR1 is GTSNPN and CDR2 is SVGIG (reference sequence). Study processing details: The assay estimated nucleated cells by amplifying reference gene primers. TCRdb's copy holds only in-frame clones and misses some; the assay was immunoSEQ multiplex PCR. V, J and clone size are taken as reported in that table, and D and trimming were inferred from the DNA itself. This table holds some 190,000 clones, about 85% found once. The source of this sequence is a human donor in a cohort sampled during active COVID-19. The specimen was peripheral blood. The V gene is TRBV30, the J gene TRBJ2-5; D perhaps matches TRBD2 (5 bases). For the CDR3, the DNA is TGTGCCTGGAGTGTTGACTATGGCTTTTTAGGAGAGACCCAGTACTTC. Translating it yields CAWSVDYGFLGETQYF.